The T cell receptor (beta chain) described here comes from a study of identical twins. Regarding the study as a whole: A lower insertion count was a feature of abundant cord blood beta clonotypes, with no such feature in memory repertoires. Interpretation of the results relied on cross-sectional statistical analysis and not on following the same donors. For out-of-frame beta sequences, excess twin sharing was weaker.

cDNA carried unique molecular identifiers, and a universal primer site was added by template switching. MiXCR, run by TCRdb on the 5' RACE reads, gives a single entry per CDR3 protein. The sample carries roughly 260,000 distinct CDR3 sequences, roughly 7.5% recorded once. To note about this clonotype: The antigen is undetermined.

The CDR3 extends over 12 amino acids. V lost 8 bases, J lost 9 bases, and 12 bases lay in between. The germline V gene encodes CDR1 SGDLS and CDR2 YYNGEE. Separately, the same data were catalogued under a study of yellow fever vaccine responses in identical twins.

The receptor was derived from a woman aged 18-35 years in good health. The sequenced material came from CD8+ T cells sorted from blood. The chain carries TRBV9 and TRBJ2-6; D possibly uses TRBD1 or TRBD2 (6 bases each). The CDR3 here is CASGGLDNVLTF. The DNA of the CDR3 is TGTGCCAGTGGGGGGCTGGACAACGTCCTGACTTTC.